The clone carrying this T cell receptor beta chain has only one observation. Its antigen is not identified. Germline trimming cut 0 bases from V and 7 bases from J; bases unmatched to any gene: 9. The CDR3 covers 16 residues. Germline V gene lookup returns CDR1 WNHNN and CDR2 SYGVQD (reference sequence). This sample was taken from a study of T cell responses to AZD1222 COVID-19 vaccine. Study results and caveats: Nearly half of spike-specific TCRs reportedly target variant regions that are unmutated in the B.1.351 and B.1.1.7 variants. Rises in breadth and depth of Spike-specific TCRs came after two AZD1222 doses. Donors, mostly white British, included more females; clonal diversity was possibly underestimated.

The assay was immunoSEQ multiplex PCR, and TCRdb's table has in-frame clones only and misses some. The repertoire includes 150,000 to 200,000 clones, around 93% of them detected once, and roughly 9.2% sits in the top ten. The rearrangement joins TRBV10-1 to TRBJ2-1, with TRBD2 identical over 7 bases. This clonotype was obtained from an adult in good health. This sample comprised peripheral blood, obtained on day 0 of AZD1222 vaccination. In DNA form, the CDR3 reads TGCGCCAGCAGTGAGTCGTTTGGCGGGAGTTCGAATGAGCAGTTCTTC. Protein product: CASSESFGGSSNEQFF.